This TCR beta chain was identified during a study of T cell repertoires in cytomegalovirus infection. Background on the study: It was the public TCR beta signatures that indicated both CMV infection and matching HLA type. Study outcomes and limitations: Within the response measured ex vivo, HLA-C-restricted CMV-specific TCR beta clonotypes were dominant. Accumulated public TCR beta family frequency recognized individuals carrying CMV together with the relevant HLA.

TCRdb reanalysed the reads using MiXCR and keeps one entry per CDR3 protein. The sample has about 230,000 distinct CDR3 sequences; roughly 22% are singletons. As to this clonotype: Its antigen remains unidentified. A much larger clone differs from this one at a single base, so this may be a read error.

CDR3 length: 11 amino acids. Germline V gives CDR1 MNHGY, CDR2 SAAAGT. This sequence joins TRBV6-8 and TRBJ2-2, with a weak D call TRBD2 (5 bases). Sequences were obtained from CD8+ T cells from PBMCs. This receptor was identified in a human donor in good health (CMV status not recorded). Some clones in this sample may be carry-over from other donors' samples. CDR3 in DNA: TGTGCCAGCAGTTACTCCGGGGAGCTGTATTTT. As protein: CASSYSGELYF.